The clone carrying this T cell receptor beta chain was seen a single time. Its antigen is still unknown. The V segment lost 4 bases and the J segment 9 bases; nucleotides outside the gene matches: 7. Germline CDR1 and CDR2: SGHTS and YDEGEE. The length of the CDR3 is 15 residues. This record comes from a study of T cell responses to AZD1222 COVID-19 vaccine. TCRdb's copy holds only in-frame clones and misses some; the assay was immunoSEQ multiplex PCR. The sample lists some 150,000 clones; 80% to 85% were seen once. Study observations and caveats: Increases in Spike-specific TCR breadth and depth were seen after two AZD1222 doses. Among vaccine-associated CD4 TCRs, coverage spanned spike, with dominance at 160-218 and 743-854.

The sequence was obtained from an adult in good health. The sequencing here drew on peripheral blood, taken on day 0 of MenACWY control vaccination. The chain is built from TRBV5-8 and TRBJ2-1; TRBD2 matches 13 bases. CDR3 residues: CASSTTSGGTSEQFF. DNA for the CDR3: TGTGCCAGCAGCACGACTAGCGGGGGGACTAGTGAGCAGTTCTTC.